This TCR beta chain was sequenced in a study of T cell changes during pregnancy in multiple sclerosis. V was clipped by 0 bases and J by 1 base, with 7 bases between them. From germline, CDR1 is SGHRS and CDR2 YFSETQ. The CDR3 has 14 residues. The method was immunoSEQ multiplex PCR; TCRdb's version includes in-frame clones alone and lacks a portion of them. Of some 37,000 clones listed, roughly 92% are singletons. This clone was counted between two and nine times. The receptor was derived from a female donor with multiple sclerosis, enrolled in a pregnancy study. J is TRBJ1-1 and V is TRBV5-1; no reliable D call. The sequenced sample was PBMCs (not recorded whether the cells were cultured). CDR3 sequence: CASSLGYGNTEAFF. The CDR3 region has the DNA TGCGCCAGCAGCTTGGGGTACGGGAACACTGAAGCTTTCTTT.